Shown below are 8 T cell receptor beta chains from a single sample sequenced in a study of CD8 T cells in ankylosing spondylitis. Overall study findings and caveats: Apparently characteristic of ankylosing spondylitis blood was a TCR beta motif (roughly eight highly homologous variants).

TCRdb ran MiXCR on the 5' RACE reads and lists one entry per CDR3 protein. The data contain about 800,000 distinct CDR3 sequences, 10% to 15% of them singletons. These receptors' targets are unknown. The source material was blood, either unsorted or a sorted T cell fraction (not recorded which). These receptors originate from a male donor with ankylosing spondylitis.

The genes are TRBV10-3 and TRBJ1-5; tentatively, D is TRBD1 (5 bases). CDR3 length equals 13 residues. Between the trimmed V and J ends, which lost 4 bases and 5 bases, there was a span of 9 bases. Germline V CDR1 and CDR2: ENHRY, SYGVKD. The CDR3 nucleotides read TGTGCCATCAGTGCAGGGTCCCATCAGCCCCAGCATTTT. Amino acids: CAISAGSHQPQHF.

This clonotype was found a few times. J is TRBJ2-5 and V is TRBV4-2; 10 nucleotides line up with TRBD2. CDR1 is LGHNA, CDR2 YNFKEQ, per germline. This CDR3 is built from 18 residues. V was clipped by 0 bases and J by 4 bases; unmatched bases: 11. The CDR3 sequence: CASSQDPLAGVLGETQYF. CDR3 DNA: TGTGCCAGCAGCCAAGATCCGCTAGCGGGAGTACTGGGAGAGACCCAGTACTTC.

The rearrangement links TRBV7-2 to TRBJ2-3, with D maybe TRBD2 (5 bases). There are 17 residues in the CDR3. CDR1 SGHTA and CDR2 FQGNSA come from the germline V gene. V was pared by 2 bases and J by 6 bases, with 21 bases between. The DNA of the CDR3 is TGTGCCAGCAGCTTATTAGGCCCAGCCCCGGGGTGGGATACGCAGTATTTT. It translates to CASSLLGPAPGWDTQYF.

CDR3 region: CSARDFETSDGEQYF. The CDR3 bases are TGCAGTGCTAGAGACTTTGAGACTAGCGACGGCGAGCAGTACTTC. The rearrangement uses TRBV20-1 and TRBJ2-7; TRBD2 agrees at 8 bases. The V gene end was trimmed by 0 bases and the J gene end by 6 bases; junction bases not matched to a gene: 10. CDR1 is DFQATT, CDR2 SNEGSKA, per germline (reference sequence). This CDR3 has 15 residues.

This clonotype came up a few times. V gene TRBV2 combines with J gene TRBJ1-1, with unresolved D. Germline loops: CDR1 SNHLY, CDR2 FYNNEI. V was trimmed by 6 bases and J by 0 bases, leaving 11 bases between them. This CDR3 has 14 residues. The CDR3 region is CASRRPRMNTEAFF. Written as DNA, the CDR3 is TGTGCCAGCAGACGGCCTAGAATGAACACTGAAGCTTTCTTT.

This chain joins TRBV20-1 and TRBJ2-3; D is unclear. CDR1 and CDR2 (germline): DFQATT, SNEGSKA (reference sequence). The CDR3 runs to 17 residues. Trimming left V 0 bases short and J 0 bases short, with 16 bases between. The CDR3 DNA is TGCAGTGCTAGAGATGCGAGTCTCCCGCTTAGCACAGATACGCAGTATTTT. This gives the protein CSARDASLPLSTDTQYF.

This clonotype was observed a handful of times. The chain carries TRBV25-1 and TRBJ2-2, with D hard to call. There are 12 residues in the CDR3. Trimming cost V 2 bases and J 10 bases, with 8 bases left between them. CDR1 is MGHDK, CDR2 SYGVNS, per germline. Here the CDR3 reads CASSERPPELFF. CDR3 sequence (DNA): TGTGCCAGCAGTGAACGCCCCCCGGAGCTGTTTTTT.

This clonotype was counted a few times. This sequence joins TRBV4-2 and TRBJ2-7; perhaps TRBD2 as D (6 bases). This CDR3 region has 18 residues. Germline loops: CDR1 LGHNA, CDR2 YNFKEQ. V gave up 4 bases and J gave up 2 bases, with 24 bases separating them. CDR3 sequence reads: CASSPPTTGRGEAYEQYF. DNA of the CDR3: TGTGCCAGCAGCCCACCCACTACGGGGCGGGGAGAAGCCTACGAGCAGTACTTC.